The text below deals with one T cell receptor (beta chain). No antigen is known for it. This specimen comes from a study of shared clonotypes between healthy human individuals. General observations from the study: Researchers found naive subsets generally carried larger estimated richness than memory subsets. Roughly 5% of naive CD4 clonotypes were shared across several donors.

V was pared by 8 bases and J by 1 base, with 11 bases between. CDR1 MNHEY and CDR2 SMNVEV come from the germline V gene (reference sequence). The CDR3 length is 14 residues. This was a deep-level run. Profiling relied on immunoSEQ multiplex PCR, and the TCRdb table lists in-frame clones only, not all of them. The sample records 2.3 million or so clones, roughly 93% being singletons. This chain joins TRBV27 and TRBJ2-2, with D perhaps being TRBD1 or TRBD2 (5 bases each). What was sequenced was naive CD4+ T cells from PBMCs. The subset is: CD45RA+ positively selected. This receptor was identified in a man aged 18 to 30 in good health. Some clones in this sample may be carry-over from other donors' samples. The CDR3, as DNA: TGTGCCAGCGGGGGATATTTGAACACCGGGGAGCTGTTTTTT. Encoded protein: CASGGYLNTGELFF.